This record covers a single T cell receptor (beta chain). No patient had autoimmune disease or received systemic immunosuppression. The sample originates from a study of OX40 agonist ivuxolimab in advanced cancers. Background on the study: Dose-escalation patients' cancers were hepatocellular carcinoma, melanoma, renal cell or head and neck cancer.

The repertoire was sequenced with immunoSEQ multiplex PCR; TCRdb's copy has only in-frame clones and lacks some. The table lists some 74,000 clones, 90% of them singletons, with less than 0.35% in the top ten. Sequences were derived from CD4+ or CD8+ T cells sorted from blood, sampled in a trial of the OX40 agonist ivuxolimab. This receptor was identified in an adult with an advanced solid tumor such as melanoma, head and neck, liver or kidney cancer.

The CDR3 nucleotides are TGTGCCAGCAGCTTAGCGTCAGGATTCTTCTCCTACGAGCAGTACTTC. It is translated as CASSLASGFFSYEQYF. The genes are TRBV7-9 and TRBJ2-7; D gene ambiguous. The germline V gene encodes CDR1 SEHNR and CDR2 FQNEAQ (reference sequence). V was clipped by 0 bases and J by 0 bases, with 12 bases between them. CDR3 length: 16 residues.